This T cell receptor beta chain derives from a study of blood T cell repertoires in COVID-19. Germline CDR1 and CDR2: ENHRY and SYGVKD. The CDR3 is 15 amino acids. Trimming took off 4 bases at V and 2 bases at J, with 13 bases between the two ends. TCRdb's copy holds only in-frame clones and misses some; the assay was immunoSEQ multiplex PCR. The table lists 59,000 or so clones, around 81% of them singletons. This clone was counted once. The receptor's source is a woman of 80 years or more with active or convalescent COVID-19. The chain recombines TRBV10-3 with TRBJ2-3; the D gene is possibly TRBD2 (5 bases). Sequenced: peripheral blood. The CDR3 reads CAISVRAESTDTQYF. Written as DNA, the CDR3 is TGTGCCATCAGTGTCCGAGCGGAATCCACAGATACGCAGTATTTT.